These 18 T cell receptor beta chains were sequenced from one sample in a study of cytomegalovirus exposure and HLA in healthy donors (dated by TCRdb to 2016 to 2017). Libraries were prepared through the immunoSEQ multiplex PCR assay. For the multiplex PCR, a mixture combining 60 forward primers for TCR Vbeta segments and 13 reverse primers for TCR Jbeta segments was used. TCRdb provides this immuneACCESS table in a form limited to in-frame rearrangements. Some clones are lacking; in checked studies, under half of them reflect an unresolved V gene, and why the rest are absent is not known. Recorded for this sample are 200,000 or so clones; 60% to 80% of them occurred a single time. The ten largest make up 1.5% to 2% of the sample. Material for sequencing was PBMCs. The source is a man between 18 and 29 years old in good health and CMV-seronegative.

In this sample, this clone turned up a few times. Other DNA sequences within the sample encode an identical CDR3. V usage is TRBV7-9 and J usage is TRBJ2-1; no clear D gene. The germline gives CDR1 SEHNR, CDR2 FQNEAQ (reference sequence). V was clipped by 1 base and J by 5 bases, with 6 bases between them. This CDR3 has 13 amino acids. Here the CDR3 reads CASSLGADNEQFF. Here the CDR3 DNA reads TGTGCCAGCAGCTTAGGGGCAGACAATGAGCAGTTCTTC.

This clone has a handful of counts. This rearrangement joins TRBV7-2 to TRBJ2-7, with D perhaps TRBD1 (5 bases). The V end lost 1 base, the J end lost 1 base, and 17 bases lay between the germline ends. This CDR3 is 17 amino acids long. From germline, CDR1 is SGHTA and CDR2 FQGNSA. The CDR3 region is CASSLEVGGARSYEQYF. The DNA for the CDR3 is TGTGCCAGCAGCTTAGAGGTGGGTGGGGCGCGGTCCTACGAGCAGTACTTC.

The chain's CDR3 is CSVRTGISYGYTF. The DNA of the CDR3 is TGCAGCGTTAGGACAGGAATATCGTATGGCTACACCTTC. The rearrangement joins TRBV29-1 to TRBJ1-2; 7 bases align to TRBD1. The CDR3 runs 13 residues. The V gene's germline CDR1 is SQVTM and CDR2 ANQGSEA. After removal of 5 bases from V and 5 bases from J, the junction contained 8 bases not matched to a gene. The complete variable domain, with remaining parts taken from reference TRBV29-1 and TRBJ1-2, reads SAVISQKPSRDICQRGTSLTIQCQVDSQVTMMFWYRQQPGQSLTLIATANQGSEATYESGFVIDKFPISRPNLTFSTLTVSNMSPEDSSIYLCSVRTGISYGYTFGSGTRLTVV.

The sample holds a few counts of this clone. The chain is built from TRBV7-9 and TRBJ2-3; no reliable D call. The CDR3 loop spans 12 amino acids. The germline V gene has CDR1 SEHNR and CDR2 FQNEAQ (reference sequence). Trimming shortened V by 4 bases and J by 6 bases, and 8 bases separated the two germline ends. This CDR3 reads CASSSLLDTQYF. DNA of the CDR3: TGTGCCAGCAGCTCCCTTCTGGATACGCAGTATTTT. Based on the CDR3 plus reference TRBV7-9 and TRBJ2-3, the full variable domain is DTGVSQNPRHKITKRGQNVTFRCDPISEHNRLYWYRQTLGQGPEFLTYFQNEAQLEKSRLLSDRFSAERPKGSFSTLEIQRTEQGDSAMYLCASSSLLDTQYFGPGTRLTVL.

The rearrangement joins TRBV27 to TRBJ2-1, with 13 nucleotides matching TRBD2. The CDR3 is 17 amino acids. The germline V gene has CDR1 MNHEY and CDR2 SMNVEV (reference sequence). Unmatched junction bases numbered 7, after V lost 6 bases and J lost 2 bases. In nucleotides, the CDR3 is TGTGCCAGCAGCCCGACTAGCGGGAGGCCCCCCTACAATGAGCAGTTCTTC. Protein: CASSPTSGRPPYNEQFF.

This chain links TRBV12-5 with TRBJ2-3; 9 bases align to TRBD2. Germline V CDR1 and CDR2: LGHNT, FRNRAP. This CDR3 is 17 amino acids long. Germline trimming cut 4 bases from V and 7 bases from J; bases unmatched to any gene: 15. The DNA for the CDR3 is TGTGCTAGTGGTTCCCAGACAGCGGGAGGTTCAGTTCATACGCAGTATTTT. Amino acids: CASGSQTAGGSVHTQYF.

The sample holds one count of this clone. The gene calls are TRBV30 and TRBJ2-2, with 8 positions matching TRBD1. The CDR3 spans 15 residues. V dropped 1 base and J dropped 6; count of bases not matched to a gene: 7. Germline assignment: CDR1 GTSNPN and CDR2 SVGIG (reference sequence). CDR3 coding DNA: TGTGCCTGGAGTGCCACCGACAGGGGCCCCGGGGAGCTGTTTTTT. It encodes CAWSATDRGPGELFF. Filled out from reference TRBV30 and TRBJ2-2, the complete variable domain reads SQTIHQWPATLVQPVGSPLSLECTVEGTSNPNLYWYRQAAGRGLQLLFYSVGIGQISSEVPQNLSASRPQDRQFILSSKKLLLSDSGFYLCAWSATDRGPGELFFGEGSRLTVL.

V is TRBV7-9 and J is TRBJ2-3, with a weak D call TRBD2 (5 bases). V lost 2 bases, J lost 0 bases, and 15 bases lay in between. The germline V gene has CDR1 SEHNR and CDR2 FQNEAQ (reference sequence). This CDR3 comprises 17 residues. In DNA form, the CDR3 reads TGTGCCAGCAGCTTATTGGGAGATGGCACTAGCACAGATACGCAGTATTTT. Protein product: CASSLLGDGTSTDTQYF.

The gene calls are TRBV2 and TRBJ2-5, with 7 bases aligning to TRBD1. The V gene's germline CDR1 is SNHLY and CDR2 FYNNEI. There are 15 residues in the CDR3. Trimming took 6 bases from V and 2 from J; bases not matched to a gene: 9. The CDR3 sequence: CASRDGQATQETQYF. In DNA, the CDR3 is TGTGCCAGCAGAGATGGACAGGCAACGCAAGAGACCCAGTACTTC. Full variable domain (outside the CDR3, taken from reference TRBV2 and TRBJ2-5): EPEVTQTPSHQVTQMGQEVILRCVPISNHLYFYWYRQILGQKVEFLVSFYNNEISEKSEIFDDQFSVERPDGSNFTLKIRSTKLEDSAMYFCASRDGQATQETQYFGPGTRLLVL.

This clone turned up a few times. The chain combines TRBV19 with TRBJ2-1; D is ambiguous. V was pared by 5 bases and J by 3 bases, with 8 bases between. CDR1 is LNHDA, CDR2 SQIVND, per germline (reference sequence). CDR3 size: 13 residues. CDR3: CASSSYIYNEQFF. The CDR3 DNA follows: TGTGCCAGTAGTTCTTATATCTACAATGAGCAGTTCTTC.

For the CDR3, the DNA is TGCGCCAGCAGCTTGGACAGGGTGATAGGCACCGGGGAGCTGTTTTTT. Translating it yields CASSLDRVIGTGELFF. The V call is TRBV5-1, the J call TRBJ2-2; a weak D match, TRBD1 (6 bases). The CDR3 totals 16 residues. V was pared by 0 bases and J by 4 bases, with 13 bases between. Germline loops: CDR1 SGHRS, CDR2 YFSETQ.

This clone has just a few counts. V is TRBV7-9 and J is TRBJ2-7; TRBD1 might be the D (6 bases). Germline CDR1 SEHNR, CDR2 FQNEAQ (reference sequence). This CDR3 is built from 15 residues. V lost 1 base and J lost 0, with 10 bases in between. The DNA of the CDR3 is TGTGCCAGCAGCTTAGGTTTGGGGGCCTCCTACGAGCAGTACTTC. It codes for CASSLGLGASYEQYF.

The chain uses TRBV27 and TRBJ2-1; 10 bases are shared with TRBD2. V shed 6 bases, J shed 2 bases, and the junction held 4 bases outside the gene matches. Germline assignment: CDR1 MNHEY and CDR2 SMNVEV (reference sequence). The CDR3 consists of 15 residues. CDR3 bases: TGTGCCAGCAGGCTAGCGGGGGTTACCTACAATGAGCAGTTCTTC. Amino acid sequence: CASRLAGVTYNEQFF.

This chain uses TRBV13 with TRBJ1-1; tentative D call: TRBD1 (6 bases). Germline CDR1 and CDR2: PRHDT and FYEKMQ (reference sequence). V lost 3 bases and J 8 bases, leaving 16 bases between the germline ends. The CDR3 length is 14 residues. This CDR3 is CASSFYRVREEAFF. Here the CDR3 DNA reads TGTGCCAGCAGCTTCTACAGGGTTCGGGAAGAAGCTTTCTTT. Using reference TRBV13 and TRBJ1-1 for the parts outside the CDR3, the full variable domain is AAGVIQSPRHLIKEKRETATLKCYPIPRHDTVYWYQQGPGQDPQFLISFYEKMQSDKGSIPDRFSAQQFSDYHSELNMSSLELGDSALYFCASSFYRVREEAFFGQGTRLTVV.

The sample holds one count of this clone. V usage is TRBV10-3 and J usage is TRBJ2-7; 10 bases are shared with TRBD1. The ends lost 11 bases at V and 2 bases at J; junction bases unmatched: 9. CDR1 ENHRY and CDR2 SYGVKD come from the germline V gene. This CDR3 spans 14 amino acids. The CDR3 bases are TGTGCCTCGACCTGGGACAGGGGCACCTACGAGCAGTACTTC. As protein: CASTWDRGTYEQYF.

In DNA, the CDR3 is TGTGCCAGCAGCGTATCGGGAGAGGGAATCTATGGCTACACCTTC. It is translated as CASSVSGEGIYGYTF. The gene calls are TRBV9 and TRBJ1-2; D remains ambiguous. The germline gives CDR1 SGDLS, CDR2 YYNGEE. With 1 base removed from V and 4 bases from J, the gap between germline ends came to 14 bases. The CDR3 is 15 residues long.

V usage is TRBV7-2 and J usage is TRBJ2-3, with 7 bases identical to TRBD2. The V gene's germline CDR1 is SGHTA and CDR2 FQGNSA. V shed 3 bases and J 0 bases; nucleotides not matched to a gene: 6. The CDR3 length is 16 residues. CDR3 protein: CASSLVRLASTDTQYF. The CDR3 DNA is TGTGCCAGCAGCTTGGTACGACTAGCTAGCACAGATACGCAGTATTTT.

This clone was recorded a few times. This rearrangement joins TRBV29-1 to TRBJ2-7; 7 nucleotides agree with TRBD1. This CDR3 contains 14 residues. The germline V gene encodes CDR1 SQVTM and CDR2 ANQGSEA. Trimming cost V 3 bases and J 5 bases; bases outside gene matches: 10. The CDR3 is CSVDTGQGVNEQYF. The CDR3 DNA is TGCAGCGTTGATACAGGGCAGGGGGTCAACGAGCAGTACTTC.